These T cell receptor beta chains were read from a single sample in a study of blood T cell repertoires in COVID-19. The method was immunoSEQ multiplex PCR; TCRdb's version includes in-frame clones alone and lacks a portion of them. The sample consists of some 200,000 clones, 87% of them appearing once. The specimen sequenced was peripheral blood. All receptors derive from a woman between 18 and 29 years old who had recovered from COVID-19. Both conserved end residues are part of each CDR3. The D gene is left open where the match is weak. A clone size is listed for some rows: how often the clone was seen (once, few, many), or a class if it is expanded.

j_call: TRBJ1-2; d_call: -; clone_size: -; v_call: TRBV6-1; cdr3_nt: TGTGCCAGCAGTGCACGCTCTAGGGGGAATGATTATGGCTACACCTTC; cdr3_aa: CASSARSRGNDYGYTF
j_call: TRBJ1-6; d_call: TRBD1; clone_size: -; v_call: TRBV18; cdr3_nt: TGTGCCAGCTCACCTTCAGGGGGCGAGTCTAATTCACCCCTCCACTTT; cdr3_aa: CASSPSGGESNSPLHF
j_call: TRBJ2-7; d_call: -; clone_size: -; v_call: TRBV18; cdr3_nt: TGTGCCAGCTCGCCCGGACAGACGAAGCAGTACTTC; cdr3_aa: CASSPGQTKQYF
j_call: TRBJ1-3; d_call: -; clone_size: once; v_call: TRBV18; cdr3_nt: TGTGCCAGCTCCCCTGACAAGTTCTCTGGAAACACCATATATTTT; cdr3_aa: CASSPDKFSGNTIYF
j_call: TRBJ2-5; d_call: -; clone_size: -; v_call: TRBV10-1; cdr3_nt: TGCGCCAGCAGTGACGGGGGAATCGAGACCCAGTACTTC; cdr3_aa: CASSDGGIETQYF
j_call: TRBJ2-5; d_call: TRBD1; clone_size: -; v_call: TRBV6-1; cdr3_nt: TGTGCCAGCAGTGAATCCCCAGGGGGCAGGGAGACCCAGTACTTC; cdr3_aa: CASSESPGGRETQYF
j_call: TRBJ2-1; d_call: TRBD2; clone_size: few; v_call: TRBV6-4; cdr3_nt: TGTGCCAGCAGTGTCACTAGCGGAGGGGACAATGAGCAGTTCTTC; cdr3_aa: CASSVTSGGDNEQFF
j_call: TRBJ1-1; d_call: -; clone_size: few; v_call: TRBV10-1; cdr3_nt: TGCGCTCGAATTGGAGCAGGGCTCGGTGAAGCTTTCTTT; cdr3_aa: CARIGAGLGEAFF
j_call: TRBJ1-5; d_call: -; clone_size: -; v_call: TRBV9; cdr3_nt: TGTGCCAGCAGCGTAGGTCAGAGCAATCAGCCCCAGCATTTT; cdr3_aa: CASSVGQSNQPQHF
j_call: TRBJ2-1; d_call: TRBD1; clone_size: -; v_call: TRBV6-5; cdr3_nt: TGTGCCAGCAGTTATTCACAGGGGTACGGGCAGTTCTTC; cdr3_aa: CASSYSQGYGQFF
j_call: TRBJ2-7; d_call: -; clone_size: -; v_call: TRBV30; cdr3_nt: TGTGCCTGGAGTGAGGATCAGGCCGGCTACGAGCAGTACTTC; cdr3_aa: CAWSEDQAGYEQYF
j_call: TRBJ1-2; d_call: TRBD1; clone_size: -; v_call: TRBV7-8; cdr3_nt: TGTGCCAGCAGCCTACAGGGGCACTCGGGCTACACCTTC; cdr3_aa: CASSLQGHSGYTF
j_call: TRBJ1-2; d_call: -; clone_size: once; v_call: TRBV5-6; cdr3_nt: TGTGCCAGCAGCTTGGTATCACTGGTATCGGAGGGCTACACCTTC; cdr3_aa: CASSLVSLVSEGYTF
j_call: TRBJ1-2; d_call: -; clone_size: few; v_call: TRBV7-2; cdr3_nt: TGTGCCAGCAGCTTAGGGCAGGGGATCGGCGGCTACACCTTC; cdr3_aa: CASSLGQGIGGYTF
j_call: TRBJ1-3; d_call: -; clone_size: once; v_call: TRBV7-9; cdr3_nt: TGTGCCAGCAGCTTAGATCCCAGGGGACCCTCTGGAAACACCATATATTTT; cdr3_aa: CASSLDPRGPSGNTIYF
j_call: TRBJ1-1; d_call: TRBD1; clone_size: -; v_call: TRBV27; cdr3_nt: TGTGCCAGCAGCCGAGGGACAGACGCTGAAGCTTTCTTT; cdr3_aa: CASSRGTDAEAFF
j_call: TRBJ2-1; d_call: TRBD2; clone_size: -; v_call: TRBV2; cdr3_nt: TGTGCCAGCAGTCACCCCTCTAGCGGCACCTCCTACAATGAGCAGTTCTTC; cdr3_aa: CASSHPSSGTSYNEQFF
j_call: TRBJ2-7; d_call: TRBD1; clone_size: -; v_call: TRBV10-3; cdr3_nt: TGTGCCATCAGTGAGGACAGGGGGTCTTTCCTCGACTACGAGCAGTACTTC; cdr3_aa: CAISEDRGSFLDYEQYF
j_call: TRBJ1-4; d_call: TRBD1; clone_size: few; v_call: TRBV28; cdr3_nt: TGTGCCAGCCAAACACAGGGGGCGAGTAATGAAAAACTGTTTTTT; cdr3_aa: CASQTQGASNEKLFF
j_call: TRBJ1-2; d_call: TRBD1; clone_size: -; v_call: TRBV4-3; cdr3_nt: TGCGCCAGCAGCCCGCACGACAGGGTGGCGTATGGCTACACCTTC; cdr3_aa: CASSPHDRVAYGYTF
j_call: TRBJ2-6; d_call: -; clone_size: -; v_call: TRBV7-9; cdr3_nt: TGTGCCAGCAGGCAGGGCTCTGGGGCCAACGTCCTGACTTTC; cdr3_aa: CASRQGSGANVLTF
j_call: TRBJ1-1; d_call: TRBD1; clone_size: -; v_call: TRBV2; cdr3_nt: TGTGCCAGCAGTGAAGGTAGGGGACAGACTGAAGCTTTCTTT; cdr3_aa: CASSEGRGQTEAFF
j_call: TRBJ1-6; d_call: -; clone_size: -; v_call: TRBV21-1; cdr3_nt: TGTGCCAGCAGCAAAAGGGCAGGGAGGTCACCCCTCCACTTT; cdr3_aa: CASSKRAGRSPLHF
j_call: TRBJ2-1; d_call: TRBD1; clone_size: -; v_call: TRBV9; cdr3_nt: TGTGCCAGCAGCGGCCGAACAGGGGCATTTGAGCAGTTCTTC; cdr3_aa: CASSGRTGAFEQFF
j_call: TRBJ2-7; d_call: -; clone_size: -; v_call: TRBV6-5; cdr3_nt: TGTGCCAGCAGTTACGGGACTGGCCGTACCTACGAGCAGTACTTC; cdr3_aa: CASSYGTGRTYEQYF
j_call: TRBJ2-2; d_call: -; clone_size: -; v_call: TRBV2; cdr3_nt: TGTGCCAGCAAAAAGACAGGAACCAGACTTCTGAACACCGGGGAGCTGTTTTTT; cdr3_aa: CASKKTGTRLLNTGELFF
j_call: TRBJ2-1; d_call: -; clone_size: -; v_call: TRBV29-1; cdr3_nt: TGCAGCGTTGAACCGTTTGGGGCCGGTGGGCAGTTCTTC; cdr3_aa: CSVEPFGAGGQFF
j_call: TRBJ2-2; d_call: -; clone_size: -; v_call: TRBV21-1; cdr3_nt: TGTGCCAGCAGCAGACTTCCTAGGGAGACCGGGGAGCTGTTTTTT; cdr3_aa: CASSRLPRETGELFF
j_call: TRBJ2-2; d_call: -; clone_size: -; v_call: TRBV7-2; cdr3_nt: TGTGCCAGCAGCTTCAGTACGGGAGCCGGCGGGGAGCTGTTTTTT; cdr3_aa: CASSFSTGAGGELFF
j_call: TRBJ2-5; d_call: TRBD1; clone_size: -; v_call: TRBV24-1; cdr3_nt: TGTGCCACCAGTGATGGCCGACAGGGCAAGACCCAGTACTTC; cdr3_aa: CATSDGRQGKTQYF
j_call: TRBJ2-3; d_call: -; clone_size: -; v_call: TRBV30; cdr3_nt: TGTGCCTGGAGTGAGACTCTCTACACAGATACGCAGTATTTT; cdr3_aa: CAWSETLYTDTQYF
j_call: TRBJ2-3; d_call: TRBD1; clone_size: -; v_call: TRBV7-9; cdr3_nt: TGTGCCAGCAGCTTAACAGGGGGCTTAACAGATACGCAGTATTTT; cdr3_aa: CASSLTGGLTDTQYF
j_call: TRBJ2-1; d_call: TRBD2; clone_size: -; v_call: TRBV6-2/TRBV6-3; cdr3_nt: TGTGCCAGCAGTGACATAACTAGCGGAGGGCTCTACAATGAGCAGTTCTTC; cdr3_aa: CASSDITSGGLYNEQFF
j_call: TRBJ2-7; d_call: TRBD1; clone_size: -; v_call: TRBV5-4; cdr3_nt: TGTGCCAGCAGCTTGGACAGGGGCGGATACGAGCAGTACTTC; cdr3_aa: CASSLDRGGYEQYF
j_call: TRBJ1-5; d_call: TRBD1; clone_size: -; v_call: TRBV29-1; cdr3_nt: TGCAGCGTTGCGGAGGGACAGCTCAATCAGCCCCAGCATTTT; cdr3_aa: CSVAEGQLNQPQHF